The 7 T cell receptor beta chains presented below share a single source sample, sequenced in a study of T-cell memory formation after mild COVID-19. TCRdb re-called the 5' RACE reads through MiXCR, storing one row per CDR3 protein. The sample includes about 360,000 distinct CDR3 sequences, 14% of them seen just once. Specimen: PBMCs or a T cell subset sorted from them (not recorded which). These receptors originate from a man aged 18 to 29 who had mild COVID-19 (a few samples of this study predate the infection). Cell type and time point are not known.

This clonotype was observed a handful of times. The chain is built from TRBV5-1 and TRBJ1-6; D possibly corresponds to TRBD1 (5 bases). Deletions cut 2 bases from V and 7 bases from J, with 16 bases between. CDR1 and CDR2 (germline): SGHRS, YFSETQ. The CDR3 has 16 residues. In DNA form, the CDR3 reads TGCGCCAGCAGCTTTTTACTCGGGACGGGGAATTCACCCCTCCACTTT. This gives the protein CASSFLLGTGNSPLHF. The full variable domain, its missing parts supplied by reference TRBV5-1 and TRBJ1-6, is KAGVTQTPRYLIKTRGQQVTLSCSPISGHRSVSWYQQTPGQGLQFLFEYFSETQRNKGNFPGRFSGRQFSNSRSEMNVSTLELGDSALYLCASSFLLGTGNSPLHFGNGTRLTVT.

This chain links TRBV7-2 with TRBJ1-1, with a weak D call TRBD1 (5 bases). V lost 4 bases to trimming and J lost 1 base, with 13 bases between them. Germline V lookup: CDR1 SGHTA, CDR2 FQGNSA. There are 15 residues in the CDR3. CDR3 in DNA: TGTGCCAGCAGCTCGGGGGGACCCTCGAACACTGAAGCTTTCTTT. Its translation is CASSSGGPSNTEAFF.

This chain connects TRBV9 to TRBJ2-2, with TRBD2 matching over 9 bases. This CDR3 region has 17 residues. V shed 3 bases and J 3 bases; nucleotides not matched to a gene: 9. The germline V gene has CDR1 SGDLS and CDR2 YYNGEE. The CDR3 region is CASSASPSGTYTGELFF. The CDR3 nucleotides read TGTGCCAGCAGCGCTTCTCCTAGCGGGACCTACACCGGGGAGCTGTTTTTT.

This clonotype has just a few counts. This chain connects TRBV6-5 to TRBJ2-2; 11 bases are shared with TRBD1. There are 15 residues in the CDR3. From germline, CDR1 is MNHEY and CDR2 SVGAGI. V lost 2 bases and J lost 9; bases outside the gene matches: 5. The CDR3 sequence: CASSYRDRGTRELFF. The CDR3 region has the DNA TGTGCCAGCAGTTACCGGGACAGGGGGACGAGGGAGCTGTTTTTT.

The chain uses TRBV5-4 and TRBJ1-2; a possible D gene is TRBD1 (6 bases). V lost 4 bases to trimming and J lost 7 bases, with 17 bases between them. CDR1 and CDR2 (germline): SGHNT, YYREEE (reference sequence). The CDR3 has 14 amino acids. This CDR3 reads CASSPGAVTSGYTF. The CDR3 nucleotides are TGTGCCAGCAGCCCAGGGGCGGTAACTAGTGGCTACACCTTC. The whole variable domain, filled in from reference TRBV5-4 and TRBJ1-2, reads ETGVTQSPTHLIKTRGQQVTLRCSSQSGHNTVSWYQQALGQGPQFIFQYYREEENGRGNFPPRFSGLQFPNYSSELNVNALELDDSALYLCASSPGAVTSGYTFGSGTRLTVV.

The J gene is TRBJ2-2, the V gene TRBV5-1; 7 bases fit TRBD1. This CDR3 comprises 17 residues. V trimming: 4 bases; J trimming: 0 bases; junction bases outside the gene matches: 9. The V gene's germline CDR1 is SGHRS and CDR2 YFSETQ. The CDR3 sequence is CASSVYGTDPNTGELFF. The CDR3 region has the DNA TGCGCCAGCAGCGTTTACGGGACAGATCCGAACACCGGGGAGCTGTTTTTT. Based on the CDR3 plus reference TRBV5-1 and TRBJ2-2, the full variable domain is KAGVTQTPRYLIKTRGQQVTLSCSPISGHRSVSWYQQTPGQGLQFLFEYFSETQRNKGNFPGRFSGRQFSNSRSEMNVSTLELGDSALYLCASSVYGTDPNTGELFFGEGSRLTVL.

This clonotype appeared a few times. This chain joins TRBV6-2 or TRBV6-3 and TRBJ2-7; 7 bases are a match to TRBD2. CDR1 is MNHEY and CDR2 is SVGEGT in the germline V gene. The trim removed 7 bases at V and 0 bases at J, leaving 9 bases unmatched. The CDR3 contains 15 residues. CDR3 sequence reads: CASTSGAAGSYEQYV. The CDR3 DNA is TGTGCCAGCACAAGCGGGGCAGCCGGCTCCTACGAGCAGTACGTC.